These 16 T cell receptor beta chains share one sample of origin, sequenced in a study of CD4 and CD8 cells across lung adenocarcinoma regions. TCRdb independently ran MiXCR on the PCR reads; one entry per CDR3 protein. This sample carries about 25,000 distinct CDR3 sequences, 45% to 50% of them seen once, and the ten largest clones take 45% to 60%. Source material: CD8+ T cells from the center of a lung tumor. These receptors all stem from a male donor with lung adenocarcinoma. The CD4 and CD8 labels of this study may be unreliable.

There are a few counts of this clonotype. V is TRBV6-1 and J is TRBJ2-2; 9 bases agree with TRBD1. The CDR3 covers 17 residues. Germline loops: CDR1 MNHNS, CDR2 SASEGT. Germline trimming cut 3 bases from V and 5 bases from J; bases unmatched to any gene: 10. Here the CDR3 reads CASSDPLTGGRTGELFF. The CDR3 DNA is TGTGCCAGCAGTGATCCACTCACAGGGGGCAGGACCGGGGAGCTGTTTTTT.

This clonotype was observed many times. The rearrangement uses TRBV27 and TRBJ2-1; 14 bases map to TRBD2. Near its end, the DNA agrees better with TRBJ2-7, so the J call may be wrong. Germline V CDR1 and CDR2: MNHEY, SMNVEV (reference sequence). This CDR3 spans 16 amino acids. The CDR3 spells CASSSWTSGRLYEQYF. In DNA form, the CDR3 reads TGTGCCAGCAGTTCCTGGACTAGCGGGAGGCTCTACGAGCAGTACTTC.

The genes are TRBV27 and TRBJ2-3; 11 positions match TRBD2. This CDR3 comprises 16 residues. V dropped 5 bases and J dropped 7; count of bases not matched to a gene: 11. Germline-derived CDR1 and CDR2 are MNHEY and SMNVEV (reference sequence). CDR3 in amino acids: CASSTRLAGLENTQYF. The CDR3 nucleotides are TGTGCCAGCAGTACCCGACTAGCGGGATTGGAAAATACGCAGTATTTT.

The J gene is TRBJ2-7, the V gene TRBV4-1; TRBD1 or TRBD2 may be the D gene (6 bases each). The V end lost 1 base, the J end lost 5 bases, and 18 bases lay between the germline ends. The CDR3 has 16 amino acids. The germline V gene has CDR1 MGHRA and CDR2 YSYEKL. The CDR3 DNA is TGCGCCAGCAGCCAAGCGCCCGCGGGACAAATAAACGAGCAGTACTTC. It yields the protein CASSQAPAGQINEQYF.

The gene calls are TRBV7-2 and TRBJ2-3; D gene uncertain. The CDR3 length is 10 residues. Between the trimmed V and J ends, which lost 8 bases and 7 bases, there was a span of 7 bases. Germline CDR1 SGHTA, CDR2 FQGNSA. The CDR3: CASGWHTQYF. CDR3 DNA sequence: TGTGCCAGCGGATGGCATACGCAGTATTTT.

This clonotype has ten or more counts. The rearrangement links TRBV4-2 to TRBJ1-2, with 7 bases fitting TRBD1. With V trimmed by 0 bases and J by 5 bases, 9 bases remained unmatched. The CDR3 loop spans 16 amino acids. Per the germline V gene, CDR1 is LGHNA and CDR2 is YNFKEQ. The CDR3 region is CASSQDIGGSWYGYTF. The CDR3 DNA is TGTGCCAGCAGCCAAGATATAGGGGGCAGCTGGTATGGCTACACCTTC.

Only one count was recorded for this clonotype. The junction and the germline gene differ at one end; a read error may be behind it. The chain couples TRBV27 to TRBJ2-3, with D tentatively TRBD1 or TRBD2 (6 bases each). Germline V gene data show CDR1 as MNHEY and CDR2 as SMNVEV (reference sequence). The CDR3 is 15 amino acids. The CDR3 sequence is CARGLGGTSTDTQYF. In nucleotides, the CDR3 is TGTGCCAGGGGCTTAGGGGGAACTAGCACAGATACGCAGTACTTT.

This clonotype was observed a handful of times. The chain combines TRBV5-1 with TRBJ2-1; 10 nucleotides align to TRBD2. The CDR3 extends over 15 amino acids. V was clipped by 2 bases and J by 7 bases; unmatched bases: 6. Germline V CDR1 and CDR2: SGHRS, YFSETQ. CDR3 bases: TGCGCCAGCAGCTTAAGAGCGGGGGGGGGGAATGAGCAGTTCTTC. Translating gives CASSLRAGGGNEQFF.

This sequence joins TRBV6-5 and TRBJ2-5; perhaps TRBD2 as D (6 bases). This CDR3 region has 15 residues. Germline CDR1 and CDR2: MNHEY and SVGAGI. The V and J ends lost 9 bases and 4 bases respectively, with 21 bases between them. In DNA form, the CDR3 reads TGTGCCAGGGGTTACGGGGGAGCCATCCCAGAGACCCAGTACTTC. Translated: CARGYGGAIPETQYF.

There are a few counts of this clonotype. The chain uses TRBV4-1 and TRBJ2-3; D gene uncertain. This CDR3 has 11 residues. Germline CDR1 is MGHRA and CDR2 is YSYEKL. V was cut by 3 bases and J by 3 bases, with 1 base left in between. For the CDR3, the DNA is TGCGCCAGCAGCCAGACAGATACGCAGTATTTT. It yields the protein CASSQTDTQYF.

The V and J genes are TRBV5-1 and TRBJ2-5, with 7 bases fitting TRBD1. CDR1 and CDR2 (germline): SGHRS, YFSETQ. J was trimmed by 1 base and V by 4 bases; bases with no gene match: 7. This CDR3 contains 15 residues. The CDR3 protein is CASSRAGTAQETQYF. In DNA form, the CDR3 reads TGCGCCAGCAGCAGAGCCGGGACAGCCCAAGAGACCCAGTACTTC.

With respect to this clonotype: At one end, the junction sequence differs from germline, possibly due to a read error. This chain uses TRBV7-2 with TRBJ2-3; the D gene is possibly TRBD2 (7 bases). The germline gives CDR1 SGHTA, CDR2 FQGNSA. The CDR3 length is 15 residues. The CDR3 DNA follows: TGTGCCAGGGGCTTAGGGGGGGGTAGCCAAGAGACGCAGTATTTC. Translated: CARGLGGGSQETQYF.

This clonotype showed up many times. This chain links TRBV4-1 with TRBJ2-3; TRBD1 aligns across 7 bases. The CDR3 is 15 amino acids. Germline CDR1 MGHRA, CDR2 YSYEKL. V trimming: 3 bases; J trimming: 1 base; junction bases outside the gene matches: 4. The CDR3 loop reads CASSHGDSRTDTQYF. CDR3 nucleotides: TGCGCCAGCAGCCACGGGGACAGCCGCACAGATACGCAGTATTTT.

With respect to this clonotype: Germline is not matched at one junction end, which may reflect a read error. This rearrangement joins TRBV10-3 to TRBJ2-4; perhaps TRBD1 as D (5 bases). Germline assignment: CDR1 ENHRY and CDR2 SYGVKD. The CDR3 is made up of 13 amino acids. CDR3 sequence (DNA): TGTGCCATGGGGCTGTGGGTCCCAGACATGCAGTACTTC. It yields the protein CAMGLWVPDMQYF.

This clonotype was counted between two and nine times. The J gene is TRBJ2-3, the V gene TRBV6-1, with D tentatively TRBD1 (5 bases). The CDR3 is made up of 15 amino acids. V lost 2 bases and J lost 6, with 15 bases in between. CDR1 and CDR2 from the germline V gene are MNHNS and SASEGT. The DNA of the CDR3 is TGTGCCAGCAGTGAACGGACATCCGTCCTTGATACGCAGTATTTT. This translates into CASSERTSVLDTQYF.

The table lists this clonotype with many counts. The chain recombines TRBV12-3 or TRBV12-4 with TRBJ2-3, with TRBD1 as a possible D gene (6 bases). This CDR3 has 16 residues. Trimming cost V 3 bases and J 4 bases, with 17 bases left between them. The CDR3 region is CASSFPEGQGPDTQYF. CDR3 DNA sequence: TGTGCCAGCAGTTTCCCGGAAGGTCAGGGGCCAGATACGCAGTATTTT.